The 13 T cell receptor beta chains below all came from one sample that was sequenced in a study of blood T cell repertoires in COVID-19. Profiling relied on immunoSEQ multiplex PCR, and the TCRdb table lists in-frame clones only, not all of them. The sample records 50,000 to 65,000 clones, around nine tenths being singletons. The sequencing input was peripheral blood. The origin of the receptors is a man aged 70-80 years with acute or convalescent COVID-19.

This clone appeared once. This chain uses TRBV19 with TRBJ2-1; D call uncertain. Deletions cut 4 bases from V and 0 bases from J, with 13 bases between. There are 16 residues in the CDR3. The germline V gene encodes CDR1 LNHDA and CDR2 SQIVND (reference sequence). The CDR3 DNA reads TGTGCCAGTAGTAACGACGCCCGGAGCTCCTACAATGAGCAGTTCTTC. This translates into CASSNDARSSYNEQFF.

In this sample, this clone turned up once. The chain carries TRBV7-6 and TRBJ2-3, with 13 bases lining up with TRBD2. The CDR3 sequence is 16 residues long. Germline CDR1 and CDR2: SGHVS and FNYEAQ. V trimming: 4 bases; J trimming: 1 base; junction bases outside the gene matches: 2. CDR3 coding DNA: TGTGCCAGCAGCTCTGGACTAGCGGGGGGCACAGATACGCAGTATTTT. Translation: CASSSGLAGGTDTQYF.

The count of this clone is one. As DNA, the CDR3 is TGTGCCAGCAGCTTGGTCGGGGGATACTCCTACAATGAGCAGTTCTTC. Residues: CASSLVGGYSYNEQFF. The genes are TRBV5-4 and TRBJ2-1, with a tentative D call TRBD2 (6 bases). The CDR3 loop spans 16 amino acids. The V and J ends lost 0 bases and 0 bases respectively, with 10 bases between them. Germline V gives CDR1 SGHNT, CDR2 YYREEE (reference sequence).

Here the CDR3 reads CATSAGVNTEAFF. In nucleotides, the CDR3 is TGTGCCACCAGTGCGGGGGTGAACACTGAAGCTTTCTTT. The chain uses TRBV24-1 and TRBJ1-1; TRBD1 might be the D (5 bases). Germline values: CDR1 KGHDR, CDR2 SFDVKD. Trimming removed 5 bases at V and 0 bases at J, with 6 bases between. This CDR3 has 13 residues.

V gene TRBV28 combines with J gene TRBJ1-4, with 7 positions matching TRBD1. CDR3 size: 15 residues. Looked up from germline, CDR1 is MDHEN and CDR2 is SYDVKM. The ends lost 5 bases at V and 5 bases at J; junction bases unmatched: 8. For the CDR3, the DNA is TGTGCCAGCAGTACCAGGACAGGCCCCAATGAAAAACTGTTTTTT. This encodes CASSTRTGPNEKLFF.

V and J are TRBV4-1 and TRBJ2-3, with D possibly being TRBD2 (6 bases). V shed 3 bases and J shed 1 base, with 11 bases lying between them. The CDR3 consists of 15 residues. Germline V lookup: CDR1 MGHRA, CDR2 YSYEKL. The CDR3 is CASSHGWGGTDTQYF. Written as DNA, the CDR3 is TGCGCCAGCAGCCATGGATGGGGGGGCACAGATACGCAGTATTTT.

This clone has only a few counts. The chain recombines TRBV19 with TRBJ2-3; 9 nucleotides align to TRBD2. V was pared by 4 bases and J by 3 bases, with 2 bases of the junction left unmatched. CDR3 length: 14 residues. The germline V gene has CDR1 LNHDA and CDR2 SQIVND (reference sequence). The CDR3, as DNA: TGTGCCAGTAGTAGTAGCGGGGGAACAGATACGCAGTATTTT. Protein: CASSSSGGTDTQYF.

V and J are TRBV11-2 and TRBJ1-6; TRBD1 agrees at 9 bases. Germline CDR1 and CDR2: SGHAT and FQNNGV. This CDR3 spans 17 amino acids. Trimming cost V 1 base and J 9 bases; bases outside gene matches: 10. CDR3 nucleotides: TGTGCCAGCAGCTTAGGTCAACAGGGGGCATGGATTTCACCCCTCCACTTT. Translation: CASSLGQQGAWISPLHF.

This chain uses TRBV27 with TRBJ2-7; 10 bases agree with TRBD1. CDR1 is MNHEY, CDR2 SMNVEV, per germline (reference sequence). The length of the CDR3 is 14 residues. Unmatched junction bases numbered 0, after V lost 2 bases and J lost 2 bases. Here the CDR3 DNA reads TGTGCCAGCAGTTTAGGGACAGGGGCCTACGAGCAGTACTTC. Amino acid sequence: CASSLGTGAYEQYF.

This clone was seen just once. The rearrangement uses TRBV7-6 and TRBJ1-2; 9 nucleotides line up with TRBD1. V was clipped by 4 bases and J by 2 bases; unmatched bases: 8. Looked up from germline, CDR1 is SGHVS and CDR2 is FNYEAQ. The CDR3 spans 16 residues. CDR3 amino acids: CASSSERTGANYGYTF. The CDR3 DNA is TGTGCCAGCAGCTCCGAAAGGACAGGGGCGAACTATGGCTACACCTTC.

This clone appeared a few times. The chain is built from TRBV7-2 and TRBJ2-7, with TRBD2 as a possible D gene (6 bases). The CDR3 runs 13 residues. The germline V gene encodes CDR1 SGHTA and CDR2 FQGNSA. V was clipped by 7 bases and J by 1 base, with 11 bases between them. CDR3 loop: CASNRGFSYEQYF. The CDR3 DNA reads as TGTGCCAGCAATCGGGGGTTTTCCTACGAGCAGTACTTC.

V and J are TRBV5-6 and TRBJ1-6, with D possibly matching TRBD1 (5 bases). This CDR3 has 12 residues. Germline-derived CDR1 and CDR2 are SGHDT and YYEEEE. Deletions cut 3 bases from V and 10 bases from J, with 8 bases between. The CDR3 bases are TGTGCCAGCAGCTACAGGATATCACCCCTCCACTTT. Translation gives CASSYRISPLHF.

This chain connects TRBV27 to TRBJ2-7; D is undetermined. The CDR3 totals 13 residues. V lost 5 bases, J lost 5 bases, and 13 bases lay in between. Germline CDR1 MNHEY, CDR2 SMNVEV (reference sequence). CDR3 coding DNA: TGTGCCAGCAGTCCCTTTGAGCAAGACGAGCAGTACTTC. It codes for CASSPFEQDEQYF.